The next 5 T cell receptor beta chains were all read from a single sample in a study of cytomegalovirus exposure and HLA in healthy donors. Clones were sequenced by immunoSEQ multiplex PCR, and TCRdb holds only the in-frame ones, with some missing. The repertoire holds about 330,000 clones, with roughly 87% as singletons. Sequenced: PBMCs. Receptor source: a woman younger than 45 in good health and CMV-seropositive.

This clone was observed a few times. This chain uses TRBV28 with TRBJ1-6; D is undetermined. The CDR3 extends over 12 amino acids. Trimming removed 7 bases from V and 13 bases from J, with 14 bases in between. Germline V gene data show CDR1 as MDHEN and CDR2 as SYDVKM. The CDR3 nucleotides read TGTGCCAGCACGCGGATACTAAGGCCCCTCCACTTT. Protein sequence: CASTRILRPLHF. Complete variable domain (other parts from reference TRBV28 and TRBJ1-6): DVKVTQSSRYLVKRTGEKVFLECVQDMDHENMFWYRQDPGLGLRLIYFSYDVKMKEKGDIPEGYSVSREKKERFSLILESASTNQTSMYLCASTRILRPLHFGNGTRLTVT.

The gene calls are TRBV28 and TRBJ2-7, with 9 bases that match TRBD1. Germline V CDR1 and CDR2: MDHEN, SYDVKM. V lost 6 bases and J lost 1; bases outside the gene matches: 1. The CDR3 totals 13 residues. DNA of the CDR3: TGTGCCAGCAGGACAGGGGGGTCCTACGAGCAGTACTTC. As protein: CASRTGGSYEQYF.

DNA for the CDR3: TGTGCCACCAGAGGGGGGACCCAAGAGACCCAGTACTTC. Translating gives CATRGGTQETQYF. This chain uses TRBV10-3 with TRBJ2-5, with D possibly being TRBD1 or TRBD2 (6 bases each). CDR3 length: 13 amino acids. With 10 bases removed from V and 1 base from J, the gap between germline ends came to 13 bases. CDR1 ENHRY and CDR2 SYGVKD come from the germline V gene.

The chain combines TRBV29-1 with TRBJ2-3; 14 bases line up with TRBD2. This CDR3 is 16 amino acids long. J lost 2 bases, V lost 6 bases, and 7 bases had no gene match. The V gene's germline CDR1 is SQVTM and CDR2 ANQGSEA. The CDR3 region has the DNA TGCAGCGTACCCGGGACTAGCGGGAGATTCACAGATACGCAGTATTTT. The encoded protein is CSVPGTSGRFTDTQYF.

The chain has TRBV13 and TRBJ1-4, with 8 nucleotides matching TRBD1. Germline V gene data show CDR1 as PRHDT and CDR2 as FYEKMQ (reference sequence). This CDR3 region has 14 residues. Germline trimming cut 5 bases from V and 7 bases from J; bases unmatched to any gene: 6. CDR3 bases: TGTGCCAGCAGCCAGGGACAGGCGTTTGAAAAACTGTTTTTT. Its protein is CASSQGQAFEKLFF.